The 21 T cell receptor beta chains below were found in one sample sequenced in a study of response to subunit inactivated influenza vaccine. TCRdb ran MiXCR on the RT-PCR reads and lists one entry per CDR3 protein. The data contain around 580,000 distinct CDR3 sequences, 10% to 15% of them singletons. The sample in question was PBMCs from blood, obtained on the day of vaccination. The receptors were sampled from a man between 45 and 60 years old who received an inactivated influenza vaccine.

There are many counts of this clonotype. The CDR3 reads CSTDDSNTDTQYF. In DNA form, the CDR3 reads TGCAGCACGGACGACTCAAACACAGATACGCAGTATTTT. The J gene is TRBJ2-3, the V gene TRBV20-1; D call uncertain. CDR1 is DFQATT and CDR2 is SNEGSKA in the germline V gene (reference sequence). This CDR3 is 13 amino acids long.

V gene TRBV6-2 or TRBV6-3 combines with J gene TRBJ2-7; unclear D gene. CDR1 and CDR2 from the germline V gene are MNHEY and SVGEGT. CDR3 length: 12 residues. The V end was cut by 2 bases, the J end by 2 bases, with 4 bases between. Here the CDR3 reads CASSYETYEQYF. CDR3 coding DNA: TGTGCCAGCAGTTACGAGACCTACGAGCAGTACTTC.

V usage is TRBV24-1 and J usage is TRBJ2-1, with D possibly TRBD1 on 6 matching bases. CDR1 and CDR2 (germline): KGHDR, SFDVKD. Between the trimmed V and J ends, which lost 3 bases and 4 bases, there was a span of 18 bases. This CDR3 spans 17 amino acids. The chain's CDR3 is CATSDPVAGTPYNEQFF. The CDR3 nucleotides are TGTGCCACCAGTGATCCCGTGGCCGGGACACCTTACAATGAGCAGTTCTTC.

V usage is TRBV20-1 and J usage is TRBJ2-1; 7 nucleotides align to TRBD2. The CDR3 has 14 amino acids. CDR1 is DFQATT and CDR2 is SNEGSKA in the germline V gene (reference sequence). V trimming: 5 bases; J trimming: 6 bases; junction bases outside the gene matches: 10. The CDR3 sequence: CSAATRGVVNEQFF. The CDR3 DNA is TGCAGTGCTGCGACACGGGGGGTAGTCAATGAGCAGTTCTTC.

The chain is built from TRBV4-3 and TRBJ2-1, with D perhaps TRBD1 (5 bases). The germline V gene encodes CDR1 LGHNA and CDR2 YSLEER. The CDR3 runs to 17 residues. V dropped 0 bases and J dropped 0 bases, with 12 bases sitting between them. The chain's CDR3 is CASSQDQGWSSYNEQFF. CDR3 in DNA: TGCGCCAGCAGCCAAGATCAGGGCTGGAGCTCCTACAATGAGCAGTTCTTC.

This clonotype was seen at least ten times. The CDR3 DNA reads TGTGCCAGCAGCCCCCGGACAGGGGGCACCAAGTACGAGCAGTACTTC. Translation gives CASSPRTGGTKYEQYF. The V call is TRBV7-9, the J call TRBJ2-7; 11 bases agree with TRBD1. CDR1 is SEHNR and CDR2 is FQNEAQ in the germline V gene (reference sequence). The CDR3 is made up of 16 amino acids. With 5 bases clipped from V and 4 bases from J, the junction kept 10 bases outside the gene matches.

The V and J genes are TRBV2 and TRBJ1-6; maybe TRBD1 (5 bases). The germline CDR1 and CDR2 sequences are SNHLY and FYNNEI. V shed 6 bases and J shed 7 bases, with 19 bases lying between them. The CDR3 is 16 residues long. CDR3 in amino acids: CASRYLGQGRNSPLHF. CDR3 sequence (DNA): TGTGCCAGCAGATACTTAGGCCAGGGTCGGAATTCACCCCTCCACTTT.

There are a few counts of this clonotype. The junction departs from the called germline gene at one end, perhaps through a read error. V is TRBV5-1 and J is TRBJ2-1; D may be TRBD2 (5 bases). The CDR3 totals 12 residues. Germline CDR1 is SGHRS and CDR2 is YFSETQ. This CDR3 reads CASSLAPSRQIF. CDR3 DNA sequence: TGCGCCAGCAGCTTGGCCCCTAGCCGGCAGATCTTC. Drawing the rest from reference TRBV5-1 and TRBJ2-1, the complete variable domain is KAGVTQTPRYLIKTRGQQVTLSCSPISGHRSVSWYQQTPGQGLQFLFEYFSETQRNKGNFPGRFSGRQFSNSRSEMNVSTLELGDSALYLCASSLAPSRQIFGPGTRLTVL.

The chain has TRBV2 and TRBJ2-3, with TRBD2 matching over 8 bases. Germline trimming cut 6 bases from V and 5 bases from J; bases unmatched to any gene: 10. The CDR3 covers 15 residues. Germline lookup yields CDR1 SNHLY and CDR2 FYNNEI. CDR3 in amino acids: CASRVRAGDGDTQYF. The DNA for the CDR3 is TGTGCCAGCAGAGTAAGAGCGGGGGATGGAGATACGCAGTATTTT.

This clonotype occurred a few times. The CDR3 DNA sequence: TGTGCCAGCAGCTCGCAGGGGATTAGCTCCTACAATGAGCAGTTCTTC. Protein sequence: CASSSQGISSYNEQFF. V and J are TRBV7-8 and TRBJ2-1; D possibly corresponds to TRBD1 (6 bases). The V end was cut by 4 bases, the J end by 0 bases, with 13 bases between. CDR3 size: 16 residues. The germline V gene has CDR1 SGHVS and CDR2 FQNEAQ.

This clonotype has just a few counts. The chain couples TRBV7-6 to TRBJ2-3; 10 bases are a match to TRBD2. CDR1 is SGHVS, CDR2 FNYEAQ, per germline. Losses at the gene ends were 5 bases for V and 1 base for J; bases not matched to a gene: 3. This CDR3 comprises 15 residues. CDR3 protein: CASSITSGGTDTQYF. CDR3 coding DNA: TGTGCCAGCAGCATCACTAGCGGGGGCACAGATACGCAGTATTTT.

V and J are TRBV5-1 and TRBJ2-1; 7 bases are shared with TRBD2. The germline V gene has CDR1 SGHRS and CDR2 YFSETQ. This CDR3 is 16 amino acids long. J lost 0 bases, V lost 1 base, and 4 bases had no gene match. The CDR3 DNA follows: TGCGCCAGCAGCTTGTGGTGGGAGGGCTCCTACAATGAGCAGTTCTTC. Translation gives CASSLWWEGSYNEQFF.

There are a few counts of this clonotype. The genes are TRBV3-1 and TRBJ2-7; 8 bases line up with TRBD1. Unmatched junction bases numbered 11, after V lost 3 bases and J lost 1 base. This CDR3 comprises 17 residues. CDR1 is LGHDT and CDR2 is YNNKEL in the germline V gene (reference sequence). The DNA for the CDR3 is TGTGCCAGCAGCCACCAACGGACAGGGTTAGGATCCTACGAGCAGTACTTC. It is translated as CASSHQRTGLGSYEQYF.

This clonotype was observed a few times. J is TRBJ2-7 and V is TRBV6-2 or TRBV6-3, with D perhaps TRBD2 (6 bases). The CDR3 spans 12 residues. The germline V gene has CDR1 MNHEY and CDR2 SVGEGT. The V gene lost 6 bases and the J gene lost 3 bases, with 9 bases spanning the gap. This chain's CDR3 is CASREDYYEQYF. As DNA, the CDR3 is TGTGCCAGCAGAGAGGACTACTACGAGCAGTACTTC.

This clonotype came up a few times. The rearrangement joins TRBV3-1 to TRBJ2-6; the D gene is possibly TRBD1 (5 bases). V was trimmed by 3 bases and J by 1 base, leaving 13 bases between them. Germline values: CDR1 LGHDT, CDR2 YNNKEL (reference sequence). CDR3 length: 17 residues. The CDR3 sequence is CASSHDRSISGANVLTF. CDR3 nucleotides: TGTGCCAGCAGCCACGACAGAAGTATATCTGGGGCCAACGTCCTGACTTTC.

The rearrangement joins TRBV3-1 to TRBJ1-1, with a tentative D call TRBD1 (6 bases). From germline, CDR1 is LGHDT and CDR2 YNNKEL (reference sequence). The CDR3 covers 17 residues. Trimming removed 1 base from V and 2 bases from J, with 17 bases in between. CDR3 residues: CASSQVGTGQINTEAFF. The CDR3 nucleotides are TGTGCCAGCAGCCAAGTTGGCACAGGGCAGATTAACACTGAAGCTTTCTTT.

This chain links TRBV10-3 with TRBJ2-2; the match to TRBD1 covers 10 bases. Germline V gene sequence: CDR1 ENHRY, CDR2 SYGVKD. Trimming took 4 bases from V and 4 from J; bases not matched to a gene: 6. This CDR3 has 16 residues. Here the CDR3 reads CAISGFDRGLTGELFF. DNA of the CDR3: TGTGCCATCAGTGGGTTCGACAGGGGGCTCACCGGGGAGCTGTTTTTT.

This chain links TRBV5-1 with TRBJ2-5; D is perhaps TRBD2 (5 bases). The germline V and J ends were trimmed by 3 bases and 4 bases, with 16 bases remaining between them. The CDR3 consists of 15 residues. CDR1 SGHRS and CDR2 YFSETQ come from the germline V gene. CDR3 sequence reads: CASSSRGQGGETQYF. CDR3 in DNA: TGCGCCAGCAGCTCCCGAGGGCAAGGAGGAGAGACCCAGTACTTC.

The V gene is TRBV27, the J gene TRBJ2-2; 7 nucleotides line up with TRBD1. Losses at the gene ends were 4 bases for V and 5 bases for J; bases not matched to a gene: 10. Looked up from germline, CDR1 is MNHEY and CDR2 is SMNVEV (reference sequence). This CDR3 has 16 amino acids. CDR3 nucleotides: TGTGCCAGCAGTTCCCCCGGGGACAGCAAAACCGGGGAGCTGTTTTTT. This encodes CASSSPGDSKTGELFF.

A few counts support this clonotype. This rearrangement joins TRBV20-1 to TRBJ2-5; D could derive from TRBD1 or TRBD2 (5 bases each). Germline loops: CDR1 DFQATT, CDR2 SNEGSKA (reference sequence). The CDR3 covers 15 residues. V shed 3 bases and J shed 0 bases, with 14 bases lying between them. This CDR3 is CSASPGALYQETQYF. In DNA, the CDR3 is TGCAGTGCTAGTCCCGGGGCCTTGTACCAAGAGACCCAGTACTTC.

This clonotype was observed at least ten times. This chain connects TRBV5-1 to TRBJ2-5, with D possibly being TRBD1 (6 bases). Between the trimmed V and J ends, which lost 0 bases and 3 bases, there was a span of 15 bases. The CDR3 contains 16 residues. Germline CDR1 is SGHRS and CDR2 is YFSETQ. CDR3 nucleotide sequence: TGCGCCAGCAGCTTGGTCTTAGACAGGACGAAAGAGACCCAGTACTTC. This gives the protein CASSLVLDRTKETQYF.